The 2 T cell receptor beta chains below all came from one sample that was sequenced in a study of Ad26.COV2.S vaccination and SARS-CoV-2 variants (dated by TCRdb to the early 2020s). Taken with the paper, the label for treatment or condition translates to: around 19 received Ad26.COV2.S at low or high dose, single or two shots; 5 received placebo; per-sample allocation not given. For vaccine and placebo recipients, the sequenced repertoires came from samples collected on day 63 after the first injection. Libraries came from the immunoSEQ multiplex PCR assay. The clones in this table, taken by TCRdb from immuneACCESS, are in-frame only. Not every clone is retained; where verified, under half of the shortfall comes from an unresolved V gene, and the cause of the rest is unknown. The sample profile shows fewer than 900,000 clones; 89% of them were found once. Approximately 1.5% of the sample is held by the ten biggest clonotypes.

The source material was peripheral blood, sampled in a trial of Ad26.COV2.S vaccine versus placebo. The source of these receptors is a person between 18 and 60 years old who received the Ad26.COV2.S COVID-19 vaccine or a placebo.

Written as DNA, the CDR3 is TGCAGCGTTGCTCTGGACTTAGAGACCCAGTACTTC. Encoded protein: CSVALDLETQYF. V gene TRBV29-1 combines with J gene TRBJ2-5, with D possibly matching TRBD2 (5 bases). The CDR3 length is 12 residues. Germline lookup yields CDR1 SQVTM and CDR2 ANQGSEA. The ends were cut back, 4 bases at V and 4 bases at J, with 10 bases in the middle.

The rearrangement joins TRBV6-5 to TRBJ2-1; D possibly uses TRBD1 or TRBD2 (6 bases each). Germline-derived CDR1 and CDR2 are MNHEY and SVGAGI. Trimming cost V 6 bases and J 5 bases, with 17 bases left between them. This CDR3 comprises 15 residues. CDR3 region: CASSHGAGTNNEQFF. In nucleotides, the CDR3 is TGTGCCAGCAGCCACGGGGCGGGGACAAACAATGAGCAGTTCTTC.